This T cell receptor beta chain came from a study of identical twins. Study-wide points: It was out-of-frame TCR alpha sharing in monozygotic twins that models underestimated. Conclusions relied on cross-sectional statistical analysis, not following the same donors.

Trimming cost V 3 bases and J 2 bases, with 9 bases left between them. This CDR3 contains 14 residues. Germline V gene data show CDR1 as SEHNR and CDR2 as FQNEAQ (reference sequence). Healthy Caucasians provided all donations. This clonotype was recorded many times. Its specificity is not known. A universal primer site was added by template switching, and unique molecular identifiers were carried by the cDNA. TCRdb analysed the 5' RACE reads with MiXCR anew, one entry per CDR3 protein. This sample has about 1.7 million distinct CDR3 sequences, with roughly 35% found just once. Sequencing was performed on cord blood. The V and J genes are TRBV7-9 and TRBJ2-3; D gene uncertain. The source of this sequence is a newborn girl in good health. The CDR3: CASSFSSATDTQYF. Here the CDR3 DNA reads TGTGCCAGCAGCTTTAGCTCCGCCACAGATACGCAGTATTTT.